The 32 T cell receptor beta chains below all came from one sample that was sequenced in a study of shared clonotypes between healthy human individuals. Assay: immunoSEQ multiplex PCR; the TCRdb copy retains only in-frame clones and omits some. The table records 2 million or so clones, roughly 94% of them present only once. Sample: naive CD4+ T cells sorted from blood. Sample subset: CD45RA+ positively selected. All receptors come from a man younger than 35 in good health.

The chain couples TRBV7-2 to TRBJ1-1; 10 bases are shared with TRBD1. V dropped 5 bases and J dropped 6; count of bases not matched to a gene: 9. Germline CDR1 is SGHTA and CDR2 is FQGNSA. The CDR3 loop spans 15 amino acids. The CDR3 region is CASSDRPGTGAEAFF. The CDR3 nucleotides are TGTGCCAGCAGCGACCGTCCCGGGACAGGGGCTGAAGCTTTCTTT. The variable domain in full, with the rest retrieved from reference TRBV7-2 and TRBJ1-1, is GAGVSQSPSNKVTEKGKDVELRCDPISGHTALYWYRQSLGQGLEFLIYFQGNSAPDKSGLPSDRFSAERTGGSVSTLTIQRTQQEDSAVYLCASSDRPGTGAEAFFGQGTRLTVV.

DNA for the CDR3: TGCGCCAGCAGCCAAGATCTTCAGCGCGGCAATGAGCAGTTCTTC. Encoded protein: CASSQDLQRGNEQFF. The chain joins TRBV4-3 to TRBJ2-1; D uncertain. This CDR3 spans 15 amino acids. Germline-derived CDR1 and CDR2 are LGHNA and YSLEER. With 0 bases removed from V and 6 bases from J, the gap between germline ends came to 12 bases.

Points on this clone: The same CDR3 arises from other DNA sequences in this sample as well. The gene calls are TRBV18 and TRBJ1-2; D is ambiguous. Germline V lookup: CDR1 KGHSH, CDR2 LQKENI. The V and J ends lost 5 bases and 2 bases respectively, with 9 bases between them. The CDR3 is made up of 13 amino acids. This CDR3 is CASSAGSNYGYTF. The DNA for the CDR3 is TGTGCCAGCTCAGCCGGGAGCAACTATGGCTACACCTTC.

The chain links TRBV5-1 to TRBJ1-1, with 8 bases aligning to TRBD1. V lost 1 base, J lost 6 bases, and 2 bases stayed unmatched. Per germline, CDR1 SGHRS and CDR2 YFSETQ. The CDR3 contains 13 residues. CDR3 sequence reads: CASSLQGAPEAFF. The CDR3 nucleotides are TGCGCCAGCAGCTTGCAGGGGGCTCCTGAAGCTTTCTTT.

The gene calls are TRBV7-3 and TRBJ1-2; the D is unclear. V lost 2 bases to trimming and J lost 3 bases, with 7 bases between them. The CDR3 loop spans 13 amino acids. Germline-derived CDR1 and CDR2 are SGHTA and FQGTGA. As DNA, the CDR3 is TGTGCCAGCAGCTTAGGCAAGGACTATGGCTACACCTTC. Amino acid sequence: CASSLGKDYGYTF.

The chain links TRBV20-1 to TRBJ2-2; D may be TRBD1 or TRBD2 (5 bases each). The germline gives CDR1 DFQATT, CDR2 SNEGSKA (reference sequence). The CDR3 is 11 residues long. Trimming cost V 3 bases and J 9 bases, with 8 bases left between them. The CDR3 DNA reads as TGCAGTGCTAGGGGACCCCGGGAGCTGTTTTTT. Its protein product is CSARGPRELFF.

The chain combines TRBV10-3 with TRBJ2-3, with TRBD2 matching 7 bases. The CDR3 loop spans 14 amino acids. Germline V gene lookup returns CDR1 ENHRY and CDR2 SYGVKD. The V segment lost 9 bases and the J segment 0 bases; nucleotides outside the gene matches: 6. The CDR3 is CAIRLAVSTDTQYF. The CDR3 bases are TGTGCCATTAGGCTAGCGGTAAGCACAGATACGCAGTATTTT.

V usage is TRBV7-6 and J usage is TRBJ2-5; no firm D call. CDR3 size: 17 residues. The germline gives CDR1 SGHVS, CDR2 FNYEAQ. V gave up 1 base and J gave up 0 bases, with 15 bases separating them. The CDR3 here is CASSLELGQVYQETQYF. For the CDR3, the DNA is TGTGCCAGCAGCTTAGAATTGGGCCAAGTGTACCAAGAGACCCAGTACTTC.

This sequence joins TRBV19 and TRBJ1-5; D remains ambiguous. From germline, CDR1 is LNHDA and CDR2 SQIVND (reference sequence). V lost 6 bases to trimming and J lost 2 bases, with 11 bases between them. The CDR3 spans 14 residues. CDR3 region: CASSPWVGNQPQHF. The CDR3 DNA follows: TGTGCCAGTAGCCCCTGGGTTGGCAATCAGCCCCAGCATTTT.

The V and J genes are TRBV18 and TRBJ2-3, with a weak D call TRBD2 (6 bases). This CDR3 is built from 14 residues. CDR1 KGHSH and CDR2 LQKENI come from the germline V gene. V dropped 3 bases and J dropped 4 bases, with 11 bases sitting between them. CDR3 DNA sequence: TGTGCCAGCTCACCCAGCGGGCCAGCAGATACGCAGTATTTT. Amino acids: CASSPSGPADTQYF.

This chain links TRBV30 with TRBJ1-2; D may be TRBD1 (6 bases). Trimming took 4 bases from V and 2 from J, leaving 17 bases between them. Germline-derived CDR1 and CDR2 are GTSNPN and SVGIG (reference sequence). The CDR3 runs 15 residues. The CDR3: CAWISYRVGNYGYTF. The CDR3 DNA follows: TGTGCCTGGATTTCCTACAGGGTGGGCAACTATGGCTACACCTTC.

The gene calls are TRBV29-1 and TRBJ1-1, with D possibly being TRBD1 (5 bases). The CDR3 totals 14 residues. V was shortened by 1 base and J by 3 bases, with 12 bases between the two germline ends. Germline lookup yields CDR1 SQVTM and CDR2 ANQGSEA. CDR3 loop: CSVEVGAGDTEAFF. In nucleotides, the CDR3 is TGCAGCGTTGAAGTAGGGGCCGGGGACACTGAAGCTTTCTTT. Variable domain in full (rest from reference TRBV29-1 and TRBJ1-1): SAVISQKPSRDICQRGTSLTIQCQVDSQVTMMFWYRQQPGQSLTLIATANQGSEATYESGFVIDKFPISRPNLTFSTLTVSNMSPEDSSIYLCSVEVGAGDTEAFFGQGTRLTVV.

The CDR3 region is CASNLDRANWAQHF. CDR3 DNA sequence: TGTGCCAGCAACCTAGACAGGGCCAATTGGGCCCAGCATTTT. This rearrangement joins TRBV6-1 to TRBJ1-5, with 7 bases aligning to TRBD1. Germline trimming cut 7 bases from V and 11 bases from J; bases unmatched to any gene: 14. Looked up from germline, CDR1 is MNHNS and CDR2 is SASEGT. The CDR3 consists of 14 residues.

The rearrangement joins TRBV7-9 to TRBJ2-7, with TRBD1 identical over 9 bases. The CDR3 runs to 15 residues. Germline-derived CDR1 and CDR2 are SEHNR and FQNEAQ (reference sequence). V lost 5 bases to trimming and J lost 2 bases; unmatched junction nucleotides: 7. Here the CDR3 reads CASSPQTGGAYEQYF. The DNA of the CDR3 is TGTGCCAGCAGCCCCCAGACAGGGGGGGCCTACGAGCAGTACTTC.

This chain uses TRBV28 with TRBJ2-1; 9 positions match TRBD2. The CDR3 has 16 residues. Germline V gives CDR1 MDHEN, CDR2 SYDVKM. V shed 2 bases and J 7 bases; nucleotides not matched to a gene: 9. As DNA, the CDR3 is TGTGCCAGCAGTTTACCGGGACTAGCTCGGGGGAATGAGCAGTTCTTC. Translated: CASSLPGLARGNEQFF.

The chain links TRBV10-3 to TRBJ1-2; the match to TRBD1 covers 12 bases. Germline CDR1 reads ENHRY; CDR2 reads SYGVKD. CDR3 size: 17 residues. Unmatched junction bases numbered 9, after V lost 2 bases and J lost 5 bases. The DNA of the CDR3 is TGTGCCATCAGTGAGGGAGATCCGGGACAGGGGGCTTATGGCTACACCTTC. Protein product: CAISEGDPGQGAYGYTF.

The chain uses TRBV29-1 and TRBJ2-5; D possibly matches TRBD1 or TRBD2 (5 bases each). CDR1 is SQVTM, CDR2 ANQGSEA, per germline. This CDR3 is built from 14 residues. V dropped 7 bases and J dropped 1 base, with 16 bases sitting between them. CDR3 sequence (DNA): TGCAGCGCCCCGGGACCGCCGGCCCAAGAGACCCAGTACTTC. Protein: CSAPGPPAQETQYF.

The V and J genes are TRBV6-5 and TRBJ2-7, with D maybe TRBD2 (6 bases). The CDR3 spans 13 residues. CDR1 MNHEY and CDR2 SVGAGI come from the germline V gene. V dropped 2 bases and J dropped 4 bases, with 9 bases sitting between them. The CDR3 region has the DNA TGTGCCAGCAGTTACGCGGGGAGATACGAGCAGTACTTC. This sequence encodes CASSYAGRYEQYF.

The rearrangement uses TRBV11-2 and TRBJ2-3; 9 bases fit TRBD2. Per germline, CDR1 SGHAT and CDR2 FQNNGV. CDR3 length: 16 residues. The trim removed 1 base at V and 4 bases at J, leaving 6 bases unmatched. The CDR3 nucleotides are TGTGCCAGCAGCTTAGGCCCTAGCGGGATGGCAGATACGCAGTATTTT. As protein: CASSLGPSGMADTQYF.

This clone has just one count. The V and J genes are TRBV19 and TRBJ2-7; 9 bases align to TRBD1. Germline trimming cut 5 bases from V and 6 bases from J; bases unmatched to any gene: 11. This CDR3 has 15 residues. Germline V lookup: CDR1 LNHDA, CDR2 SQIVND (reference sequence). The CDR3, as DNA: TGTGCCAGTAGTCGTCGGGACAGGGAACGGTCCGAGCAGTACTTC. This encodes CASSRRDRERSEQYF.

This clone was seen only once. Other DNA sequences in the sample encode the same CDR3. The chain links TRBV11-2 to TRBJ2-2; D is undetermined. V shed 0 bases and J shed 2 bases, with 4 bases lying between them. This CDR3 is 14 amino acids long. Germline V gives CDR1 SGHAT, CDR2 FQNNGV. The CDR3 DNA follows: TGTGCCAGCAGCTTAGAGGGCAACACCGGGGAGCTGTTTTTT. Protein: CASSLEGNTGELFF.

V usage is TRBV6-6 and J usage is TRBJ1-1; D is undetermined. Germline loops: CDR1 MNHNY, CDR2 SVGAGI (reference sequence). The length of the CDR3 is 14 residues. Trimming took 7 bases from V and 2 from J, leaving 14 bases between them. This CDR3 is CASIPQERNTEAFF. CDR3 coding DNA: TGTGCCAGCATACCCCAGGAGAGAAACACTGAAGCTTTCTTT.

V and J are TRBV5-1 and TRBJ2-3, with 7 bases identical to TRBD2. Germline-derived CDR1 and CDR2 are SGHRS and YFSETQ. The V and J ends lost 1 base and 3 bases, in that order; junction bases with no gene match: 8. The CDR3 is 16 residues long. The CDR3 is CASSLRTRFRTDTQYF. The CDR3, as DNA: TGCGCCAGCAGCTTGCGGACTAGGTTTCGAACAGATACGCAGTATTTT.

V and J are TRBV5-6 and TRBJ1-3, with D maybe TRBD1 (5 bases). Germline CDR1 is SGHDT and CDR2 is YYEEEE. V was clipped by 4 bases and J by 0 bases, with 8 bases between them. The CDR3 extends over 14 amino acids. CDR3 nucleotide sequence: TGTGCCAGCAGCCGGGGCTTCTCTGGAAACACCATATATTTT. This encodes CASSRGFSGNTIYF. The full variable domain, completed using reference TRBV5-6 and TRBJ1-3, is DAGVTQSPTHLIKTRGQQVTLRCSPKSGHDTVSWYQQALGQGPQFIFQYYEEEERQRGNFPDRFSGHQFPNYSSELNVNALLLGDSALYLCASSRGFSGNTIYFGEGSWLTVV.

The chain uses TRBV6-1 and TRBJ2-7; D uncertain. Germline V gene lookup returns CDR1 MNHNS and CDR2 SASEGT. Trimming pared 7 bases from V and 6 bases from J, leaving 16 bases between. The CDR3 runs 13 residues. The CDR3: CASILGKGGEQYF. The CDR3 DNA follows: TGTGCCAGCATCCTGGGGAAGGGCGGCGAGCAGTACTTC.

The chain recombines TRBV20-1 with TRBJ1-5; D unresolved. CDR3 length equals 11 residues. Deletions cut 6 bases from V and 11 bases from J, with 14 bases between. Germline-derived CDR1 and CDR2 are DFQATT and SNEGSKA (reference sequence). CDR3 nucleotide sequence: TGCAGTGCCACGGAAGGCCCGACCCAGCATTTT. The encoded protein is CSATEGPTQHF.

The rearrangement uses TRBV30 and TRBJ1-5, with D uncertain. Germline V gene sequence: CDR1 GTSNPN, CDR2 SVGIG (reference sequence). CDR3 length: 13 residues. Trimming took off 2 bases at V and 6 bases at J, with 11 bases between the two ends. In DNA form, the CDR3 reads TGTGCCTGGAGTTCGTCTGGCCTTCAGCCCCAGCATTTT. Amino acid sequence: CAWSSSGLQPQHF.

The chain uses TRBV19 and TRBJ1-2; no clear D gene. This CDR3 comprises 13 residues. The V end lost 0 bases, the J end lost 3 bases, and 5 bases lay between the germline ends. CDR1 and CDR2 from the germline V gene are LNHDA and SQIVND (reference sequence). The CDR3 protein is CASSIDRHYGYTF. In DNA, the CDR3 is TGTGCCAGTAGTATAGACAGACACTATGGCTACACCTTC. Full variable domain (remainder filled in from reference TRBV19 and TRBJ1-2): DGGITQSPKYLFRKEGQNVTLSCEQNLNHDAMYWYRQDPGQGLRLIYYSQIVNDFQKGDIAEGYSVSREKKESFPLTVTSAQKNPTAFYLCASSIDRHYGYTFGSGTRLTVV.

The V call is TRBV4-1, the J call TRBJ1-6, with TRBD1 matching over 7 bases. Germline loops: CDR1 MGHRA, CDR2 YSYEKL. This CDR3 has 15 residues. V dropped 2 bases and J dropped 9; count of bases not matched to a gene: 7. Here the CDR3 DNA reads TGCGCCAGCAGCCAACCTGACAGGGATGCTTCACCCCTCCACTTT. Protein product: CASSQPDRDASPLHF.

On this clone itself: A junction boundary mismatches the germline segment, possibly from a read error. CDR3 in DNA: TGTGCCAGCAGCACTAGCGGTAGCACATATACGCAGTATTTT. The encoded protein is CASSTSGSTYTQYF. The rearrangement uses TRBV2 and TRBJ2-3, with TRBD2 matching over 8 bases. Germline V gene lookup returns CDR1 SNHLY and CDR2 FYNNEI. CDR3 length: 14 amino acids. Full variable domain (rest looked up from reference TRBV2 and TRBJ2-3): EPEVTQTPSHQVTQMGQEVILRCVPISNHLYFYWYRQILGQKVEFLVSFYNNEISEKSEIFDDQFSVERPDGSNFTLKIRSTKLEDSAMYFCASSTSGSTYTQYFGPGTRLTVL.

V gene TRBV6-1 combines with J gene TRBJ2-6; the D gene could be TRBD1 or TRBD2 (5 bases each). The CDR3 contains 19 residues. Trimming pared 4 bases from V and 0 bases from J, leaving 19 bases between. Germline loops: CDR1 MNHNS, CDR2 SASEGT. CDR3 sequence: CASSAPRGRADSGANVLTF. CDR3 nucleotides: TGTGCCAGCAGTGCCCCCCGGGGCAGGGCCGACTCTGGGGCCAACGTCCTGACTTTC.

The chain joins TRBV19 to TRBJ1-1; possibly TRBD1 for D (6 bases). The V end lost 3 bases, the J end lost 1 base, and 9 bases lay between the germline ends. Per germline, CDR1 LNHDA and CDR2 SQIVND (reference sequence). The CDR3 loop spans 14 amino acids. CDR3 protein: CASSIQGWNTEAFF. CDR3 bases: TGTGCCAGTAGTATCCAGGGGTGGAACACTGAAGCTTTCTTT.